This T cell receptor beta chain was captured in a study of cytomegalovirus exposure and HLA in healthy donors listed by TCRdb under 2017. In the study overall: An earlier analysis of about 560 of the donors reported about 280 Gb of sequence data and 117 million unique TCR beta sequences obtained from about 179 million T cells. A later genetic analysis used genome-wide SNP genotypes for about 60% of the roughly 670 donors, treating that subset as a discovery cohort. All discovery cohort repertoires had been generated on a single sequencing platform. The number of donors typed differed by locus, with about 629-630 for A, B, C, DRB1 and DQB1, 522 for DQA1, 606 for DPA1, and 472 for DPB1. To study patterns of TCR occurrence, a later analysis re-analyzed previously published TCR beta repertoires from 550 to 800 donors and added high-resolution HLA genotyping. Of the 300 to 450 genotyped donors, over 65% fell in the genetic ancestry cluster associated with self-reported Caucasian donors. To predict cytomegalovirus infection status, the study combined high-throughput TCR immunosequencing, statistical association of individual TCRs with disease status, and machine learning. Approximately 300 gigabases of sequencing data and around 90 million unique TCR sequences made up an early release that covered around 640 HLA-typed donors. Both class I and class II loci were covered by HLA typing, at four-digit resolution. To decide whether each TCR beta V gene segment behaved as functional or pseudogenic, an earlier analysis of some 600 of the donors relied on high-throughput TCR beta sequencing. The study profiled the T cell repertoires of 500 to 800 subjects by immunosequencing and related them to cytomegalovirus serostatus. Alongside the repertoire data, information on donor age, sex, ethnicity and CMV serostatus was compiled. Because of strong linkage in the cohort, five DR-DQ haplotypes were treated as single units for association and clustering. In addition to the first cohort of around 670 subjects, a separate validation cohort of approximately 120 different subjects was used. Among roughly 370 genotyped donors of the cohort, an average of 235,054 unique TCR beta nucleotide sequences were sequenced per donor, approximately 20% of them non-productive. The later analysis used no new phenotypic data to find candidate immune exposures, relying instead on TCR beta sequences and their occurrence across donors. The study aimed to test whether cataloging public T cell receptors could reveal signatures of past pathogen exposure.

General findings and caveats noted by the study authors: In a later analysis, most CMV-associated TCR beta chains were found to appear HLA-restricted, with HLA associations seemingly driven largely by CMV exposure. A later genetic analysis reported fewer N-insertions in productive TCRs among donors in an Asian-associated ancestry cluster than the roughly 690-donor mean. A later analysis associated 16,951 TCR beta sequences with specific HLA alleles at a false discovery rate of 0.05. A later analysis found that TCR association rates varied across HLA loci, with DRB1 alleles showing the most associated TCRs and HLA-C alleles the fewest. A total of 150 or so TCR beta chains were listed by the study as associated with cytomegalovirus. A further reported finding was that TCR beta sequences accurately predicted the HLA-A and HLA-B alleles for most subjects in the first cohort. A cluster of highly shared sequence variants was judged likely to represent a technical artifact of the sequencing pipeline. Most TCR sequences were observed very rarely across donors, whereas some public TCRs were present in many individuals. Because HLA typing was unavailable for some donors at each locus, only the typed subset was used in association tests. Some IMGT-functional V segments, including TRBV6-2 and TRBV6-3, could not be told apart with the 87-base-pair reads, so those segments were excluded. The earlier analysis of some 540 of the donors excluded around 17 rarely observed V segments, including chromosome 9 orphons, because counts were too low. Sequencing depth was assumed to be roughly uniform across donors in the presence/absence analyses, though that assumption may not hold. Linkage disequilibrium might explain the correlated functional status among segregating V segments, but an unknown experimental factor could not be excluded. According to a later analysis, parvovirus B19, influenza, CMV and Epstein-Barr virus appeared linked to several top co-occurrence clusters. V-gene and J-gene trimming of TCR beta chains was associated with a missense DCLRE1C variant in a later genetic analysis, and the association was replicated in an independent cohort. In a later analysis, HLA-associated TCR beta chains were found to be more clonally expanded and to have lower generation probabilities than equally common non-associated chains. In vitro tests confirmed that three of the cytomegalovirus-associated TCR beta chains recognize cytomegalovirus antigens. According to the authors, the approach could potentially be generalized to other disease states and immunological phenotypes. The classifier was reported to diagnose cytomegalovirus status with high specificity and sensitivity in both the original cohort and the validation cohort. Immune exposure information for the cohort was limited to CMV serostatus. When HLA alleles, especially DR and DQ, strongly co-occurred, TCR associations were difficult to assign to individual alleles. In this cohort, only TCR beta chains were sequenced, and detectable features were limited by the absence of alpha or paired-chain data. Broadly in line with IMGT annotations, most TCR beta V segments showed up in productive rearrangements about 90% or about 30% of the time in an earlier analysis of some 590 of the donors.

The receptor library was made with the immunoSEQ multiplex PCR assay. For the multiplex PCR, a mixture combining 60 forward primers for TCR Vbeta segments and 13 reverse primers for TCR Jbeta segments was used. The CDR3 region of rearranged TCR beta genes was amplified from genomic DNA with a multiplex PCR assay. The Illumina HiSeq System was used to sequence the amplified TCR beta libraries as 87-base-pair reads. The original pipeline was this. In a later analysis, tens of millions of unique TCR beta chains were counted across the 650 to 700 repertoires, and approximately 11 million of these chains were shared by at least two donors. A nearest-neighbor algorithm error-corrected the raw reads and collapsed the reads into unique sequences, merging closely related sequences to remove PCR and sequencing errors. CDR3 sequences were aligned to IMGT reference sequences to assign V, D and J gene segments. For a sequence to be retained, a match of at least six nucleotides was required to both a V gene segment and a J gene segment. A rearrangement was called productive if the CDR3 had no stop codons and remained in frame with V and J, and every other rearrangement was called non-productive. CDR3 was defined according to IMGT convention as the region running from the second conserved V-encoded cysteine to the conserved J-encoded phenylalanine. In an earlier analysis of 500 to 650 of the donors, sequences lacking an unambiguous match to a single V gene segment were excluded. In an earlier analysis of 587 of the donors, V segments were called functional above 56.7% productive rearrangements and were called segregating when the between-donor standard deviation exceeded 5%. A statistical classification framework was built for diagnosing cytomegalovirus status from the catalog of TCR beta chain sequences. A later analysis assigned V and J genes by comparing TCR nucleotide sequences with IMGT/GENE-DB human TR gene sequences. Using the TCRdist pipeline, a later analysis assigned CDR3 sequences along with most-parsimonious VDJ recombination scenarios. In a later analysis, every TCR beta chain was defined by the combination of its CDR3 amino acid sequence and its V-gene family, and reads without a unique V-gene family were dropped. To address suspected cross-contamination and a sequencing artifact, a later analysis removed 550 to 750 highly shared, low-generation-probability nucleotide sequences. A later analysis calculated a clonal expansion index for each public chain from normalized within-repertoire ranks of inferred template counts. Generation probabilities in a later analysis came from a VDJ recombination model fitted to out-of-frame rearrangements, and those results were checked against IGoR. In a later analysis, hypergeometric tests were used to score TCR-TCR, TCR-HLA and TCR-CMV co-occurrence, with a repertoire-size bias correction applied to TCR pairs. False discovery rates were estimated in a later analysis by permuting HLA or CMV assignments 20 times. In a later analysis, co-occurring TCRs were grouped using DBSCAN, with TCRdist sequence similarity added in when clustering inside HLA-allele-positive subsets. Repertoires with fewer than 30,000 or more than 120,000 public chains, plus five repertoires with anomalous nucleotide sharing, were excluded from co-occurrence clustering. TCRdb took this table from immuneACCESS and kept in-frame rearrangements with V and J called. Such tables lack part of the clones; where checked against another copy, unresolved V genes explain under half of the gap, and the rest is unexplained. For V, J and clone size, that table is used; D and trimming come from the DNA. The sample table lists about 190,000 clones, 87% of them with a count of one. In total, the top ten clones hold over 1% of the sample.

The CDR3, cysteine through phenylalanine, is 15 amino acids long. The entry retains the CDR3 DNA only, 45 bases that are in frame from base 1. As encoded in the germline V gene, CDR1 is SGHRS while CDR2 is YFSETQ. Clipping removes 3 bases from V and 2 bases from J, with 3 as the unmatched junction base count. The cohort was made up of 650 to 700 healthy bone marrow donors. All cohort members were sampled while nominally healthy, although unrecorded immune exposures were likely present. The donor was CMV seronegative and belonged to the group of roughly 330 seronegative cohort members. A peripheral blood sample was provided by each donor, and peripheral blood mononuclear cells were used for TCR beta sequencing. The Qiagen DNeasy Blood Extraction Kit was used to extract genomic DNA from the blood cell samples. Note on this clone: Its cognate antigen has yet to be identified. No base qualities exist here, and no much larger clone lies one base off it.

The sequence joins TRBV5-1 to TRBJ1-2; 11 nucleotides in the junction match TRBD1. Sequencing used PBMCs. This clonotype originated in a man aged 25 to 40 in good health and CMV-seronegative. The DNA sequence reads TGCGCCAGCAGCTCCGGGACAGGGGGGAACTATGGCTACACCTTC. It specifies CASSSGTGGNYGYTF.